The clone carrying this T cell receptor beta chain was counted many times. Its antigen is not known. This specimen belongs to a study of regulatory T cells in long-lasting Graves disease. Study background: Newly diagnosed Graves' patients had under 3 months of antithyroid drugs.

Notes on the study in general: Segments TRBV28, TRBJ1-2 and TRBJ2-5 showed preferential usage in persistent disease. The TCR repertoire of persistent Graves' patients was less diverse than that of newly diagnosed ones.

Trimming took off 3 bases at V and 3 bases at J, with 11 bases between the two ends. CDR3 length: 14 residues. Germline lookup yields CDR1 MNHEY and CDR2 SVGAGI. The time point here: newly diagnosed GD, antithyroid drugs for less than 3 months. PBMC RNA was the source of the TCR library. Arm-PCR with iRepertoire HTBI primers amplified the CDR3 regions for these TCR beta libraries. TCRdb passed the multiplex PCR reads through MiXCR, listing each CDR3 protein once. The sample yields more than 300,000 distinct CDR3 sequences, around a sixth seen once. This chain links TRBV6-5 with TRBJ1-1; D perhaps matches TRBD1 (6 bases). The sample here was peripheral blood mononuclear cells (PBMCs), taken at new diagnosis, from a patient treated with antithyroid drugs. The sequence derives from a female donor with Graves disease. This CDR3 reads CASSYWGADTEAFF. In DNA, the CDR3 is TGTGCCAGCAGTTATTGGGGGGCGGACACTGAAGCTTTCTTT.